These 6 T cell receptor beta chains share one sample of origin, sequenced in a study of vaccination effects on CD4 cells after COVID-19. Method: immunoSEQ multiplex PCR; TCRdb's copy keeps in-frame clones and lacks some. The table includes approximately 87,000 clones, roughly 72% detected once. Antigen-specific CD4+ T cell clonotypes were called by their expansion after viral peptide-pool culture in ViraFEST. Investigators separated out CD4+ T cells once around nine days of culture had passed. No antigen is known for these receptors. The sequencing used CD4+ T cells from PBMCs cultured with HCoV-229E spike peptides, collected before COVID-19 vaccination. Source of these receptors: a human donor who received a COVID-19 vaccine.

The V and J genes are TRBV5-4 and TRBJ1-4; D is perhaps TRBD1 (6 bases). Germline V gene data show CDR1 as SGHNT and CDR2 as YYREEE (reference sequence). Trimming removed 5 bases from V and 2 bases from J, with 13 bases in between. The CDR3 runs to 15 residues. DNA for the CDR3: TGTGCCAGCAGTGAGGGGGGCTCCACTAATGAAAAACTGTTTTTT. Translating it yields CASSEGGSTNEKLFF.

This chain connects TRBV9 to TRBJ2-5; tentatively, D is TRBD2 (5 bases). Trimming shortened V by 4 bases and J by 5 bases, and 18 bases separated the two germline ends. The CDR3 spans 15 residues. Germline values: CDR1 SGDLS, CDR2 YYNGEE. CDR3 DNA sequence: TGTGCCAGCAGCCGTAGGCCAGGTTCGGGGGAGACCCAGTACTTC. Amino acid sequence: CASSRRPGSGETQYF.

The V call is TRBV4-1, the J call TRBJ2-6; D may be TRBD1 (6 bases). From germline, CDR1 is MGHRA and CDR2 YSYEKL. CDR3 size: 16 residues. Trimming removed 4 bases at V and 3 bases at J, with 13 bases between. CDR3 sequence reads: CASSRGRAFGANVLTF. The CDR3 DNA reads as TGCGCCAGCAGCCGGGGGCGGGCTTTTGGGGCCAACGTCCTGACTTTC.

V and J are TRBV2 and TRBJ1-1; 8 nucleotides agree with TRBD1. The CDR3 spans 13 residues. V lost 10 bases, J lost 4 bases, and 8 bases stayed unmatched. Per the germline V gene, CDR1 is SNHLY and CDR2 is FYNNEI. The CDR3 DNA follows: TGTGCCACCTTGCAGGGGGCCGGCACTGAAGCTTTCTTT. Its translation: CATLQGAGTEAFF.

The chain carries TRBV11-3 and TRBJ2-2; no firm D call. There are 15 residues in the CDR3. The ends were cut back, 0 bases at V and 7 bases at J, with 12 bases in the middle. Looked up from germline, CDR1 is SGHNT and CDR2 is YENEEA. CDR3 amino acids: CASSLEPGSNGELFF. The CDR3 DNA reads TGTGCCAGCAGCTTAGAACCCGGGTCCAACGGGGAGCTGTTTTTT.

The chain joins TRBV5-4 to TRBJ1-2, with 12 bases identical to TRBD1. The V gene end was trimmed by 4 bases and the J gene end by 7 bases; junction bases not matched to a gene: 5. Germline V gives CDR1 SGHNT, CDR2 YYREEE (reference sequence). The CDR3 covers 14 residues. The CDR3 reads CASSQGQGAAGYTF. DNA for the CDR3: TGTGCCAGCAGCCAGGGACAGGGGGCGGCTGGCTACACCTTC.